Reported below is one T cell receptor beta chain. Its matching antigen is unknown. The entry originates in a study of cytomegalovirus exposure and HLA in healthy donors. The wider study: The same platform used for the approximately 670 first-cohort repertoires was also used for the 130 or so validation repertoires, as a later analysis reported. Whole-study findings and limits: According to the study, 180 or so TCR beta chains were cytomegalovirus-associated.

Method: immunoSEQ multiplex PCR; TCRdb's copy keeps in-frame clones and lacks some. The sample has roughly 270,000 clones, approximately 87% seen once. There are 16 residues in the CDR3. The germline V gene encodes CDR1 MGHRA and CDR2 YSYEKL. With V trimmed by 1 base and J by 5 bases, 9 bases remained unmatched. The donors were members of the approximately 110-subject validation cohort (separate from the approximately 670-subject first cohort). V usage is TRBV4-1 and J usage is TRBJ2-5, with 8 nucleotides matching TRBD1. The sample taken for sequencing was PBMCs. The clonotype comes from a woman between 18 and 29 years old in good health and CMV-seronegative. CDR3 DNA: TGCGCCAGCAGCCAAGGGGAGTGGACAGGGAGCGAGACCCAGTACTTC. The encoded protein is CASSQGEWTGSETQYF.